The 27 T cell receptor beta chains reported below all come from one sample, sequenced in a study of vaccination effects on CD4 cells after COVID-19 (dated by TCRdb to the early 2020s). These receptors are not linked to any known antigen. Libraries were made using the immunoSEQ multiplex PCR assay. Sourced from immuneACCESS, this table was stored by TCRdb with only in-frame sequences that have V and J called. A share of the clones is absent; for the studies checked, an unresolved V gene accounts for under half, and the remainder has no known explanation. The sample data list about 30,000 clones, and around three fifths of these were observed just once. Clones ranked in the top ten supply 9.9% of the sample. After roughly 11 days of culture, CD4+ T cells were isolated with the EasySep CD4+ T cell isolation kit. Sequencing used CD4+ T cells from PBMCs cultured without peptide, obtained before COVID-19 vaccination. Source of these receptors: a human donor who received a COVID-19 vaccine.

The rearrangement links TRBV7-8 to TRBJ2-2; D ambiguous. Germline CDR1 SGHVS, CDR2 FQNEAQ. The ends were cut back, 5 bases at V and 6 bases at J, with 7 bases in the middle. The CDR3 spans 12 residues. CDR3 bases: TGTGCCAGCAGCCCCCCCGCCGGGGAGCTGTTTTTT. Translation gives CASSPPAGELFF.

This clone was seen a single time. This rearrangement joins TRBV20-1 to TRBJ1-1; the D gene is possibly TRBD1 (6 bases). CDR1 and CDR2 from the germline V gene are DFQATT and SNEGSKA (reference sequence). CDR3 size: 13 residues. Trimming stripped 3 bases from V and 0 bases from J, with 8 bases between. The CDR3 loop is CSASWGLNTEAFF. Here the CDR3 DNA reads TGCAGTGCTAGTTGGGGGCTGAACACTGAAGCTTTCTTT.

The V call is TRBV19, the J call TRBJ2-1; maybe TRBD2 (5 bases). V was shortened by 3 bases and J by 8 bases, with 20 bases between the two germline ends. Germline V CDR1 and CDR2: LNHDA, SQIVND (reference sequence). The CDR3 is 16 amino acids. CDR3 DNA sequence: TGTGCCAGTAGTATCCAGCGGCTAAACTATGGCGATGAGCAGTTCTTC. Protein sequence: CASSIQRLNYGDEQFF.

This clone appeared a few times. V gene TRBV5-1 combines with J gene TRBJ2-5; no reliable D call. CDR3 length equals 13 residues. V gave up 2 bases and J gave up 2 bases, with 7 bases separating them. Germline V lookup: CDR1 SGHRS, CDR2 YFSETQ. CDR3 region: CASSLGFQETQYF. The CDR3 DNA reads TGCGCCAGCAGCTTAGGATTTCAAGAGACCCAGTACTTC.

This clone was recorded a few times. The CDR3 spells CASRPRQRSDVNTEAFF. DNA of the CDR3: TGTGCCAGCAGGCCTAGGCAGCGGTCTGACGTGAACACTGAAGCTTTCTTT. This chain uses TRBV7-9 with TRBJ1-1; D remains ambiguous. The CDR3 extends over 17 amino acids. Germline CDR1 reads SEHNR; CDR2 reads FQNEAQ (reference sequence). Between the trimmed V and J ends, which lost 6 bases and 0 bases, there was a span of 20 bases.

This clone occurred once. The CDR3 protein is CASRVPGTGVETQYF. The CDR3 DNA follows: TGTGCCAGCAGGGTGCCCGGGACAGGGGTAGAGACCCAGTACTTC. This sequence joins TRBV5-6 and TRBJ2-5; 10 bases are shared with TRBD1. This CDR3 has 15 amino acids. Trimming at V came to 5 bases and at J to 4 bases, leaving 8 bases not matched to a gene. Germline V gene data show CDR1 as SGHDT and CDR2 as YYEEEE.

This rearrangement joins TRBV9 to TRBJ2-3, with D tentatively TRBD1 (6 bases). Germline V gene lookup returns CDR1 SGDLS and CDR2 YYNGEE. This CDR3 contains 15 residues. Trimming removed 0 bases from V and 1 base from J, with 9 bases in between. The DNA for the CDR3 is TGTGCCAGCAGCGTAGTTGGGGGCGGCACAGATACGCAGTATTTT. It specifies CASSVVGGGTDTQYF.

This clone has only one observation. V and J are TRBV2 and TRBJ2-5; 11 positions match TRBD2. With 6 bases clipped from V and 7 bases from J, the junction kept 7 bases outside the gene matches. Germline CDR1 and CDR2: SNHLY and FYNNEI. The length of the CDR3 is 14 residues. The CDR3 DNA is TGTGCCAGCAGAGTAGCGGGGGGGGCCGGGACCCAGTACTTC. Residues: CASRVAGGAGTQYF.

This clone was seen a few times. The rearrangement links TRBV5-6 to TRBJ2-1; D unresolved. This CDR3 region has 15 residues. From germline, CDR1 is SGHDT and CDR2 YYEEEE. V was trimmed by 4 bases and J by 0 bases, leaving 11 bases between them. CDR3 in amino acids: CASSRYRSSYNEQFF. The CDR3 DNA reads TGTGCCAGCAGCCGCTACAGAAGCTCCTACAATGAGCAGTTCTTC.

V is TRBV7-6 and J is TRBJ2-3; D is undetermined. Deletions cut 2 bases from V and 2 bases from J, with 11 bases between. The CDR3 is made up of 15 amino acids. Germline V lookup: CDR1 SGHVS, CDR2 FNYEAQ. The CDR3 DNA reads as TGTGCCAGCAGCTTAATTATACTGGCCACAGATACGCAGTATTTT. It translates to CASSLIILATDTQYF.

The V gene is TRBV6-5, the J gene TRBJ2-1; no clear D gene. There are 16 residues in the CDR3. Germline-derived CDR1 and CDR2 are MNHEY and SVGAGI. V lost 0 bases and J 4 bases, leaving 13 bases between the germline ends. The CDR3 DNA follows: TGTGCCAGCAGTTACTCGATCTGGGTTGGGTACAATGAGCAGTTCTTC. It encodes CASSYSIWVGYNEQFF.

This chain links TRBV2 with TRBJ2-3; D may match TRBD1 or TRBD2 (5 bases each). V lost 5 bases and J lost 0, with 9 bases in between. This CDR3 region has 14 residues. Germline V lookup: CDR1 SNHLY, CDR2 FYNNEI. The DNA for the CDR3 is TGTGCCAGCAGTAGGGACCGCAGCACAGATACGCAGTATTTT. This sequence encodes CASSRDRSTDTQYF.

This clone came up a few times. This chain uses TRBV3-1 (or the pseudogene TRBV3-2) with TRBJ2-7; 11 bases are shared with TRBD2. This CDR3 contains 15 residues. The J segment lost 3 bases and the V segment lost 1 base, leaving 2 bases of the junction unmatched. Germline V gene data show CDR1 as LGHDT and CDR2 as YNNKEL (reference sequence). Here the CDR3 reads CASSQALAGGYEQYF. DNA of the CDR3: TGTGCCAGCAGCCAAGCTCTAGCGGGAGGCTACGAGCAGTACTTC.

The V gene is TRBV7-7, the J gene TRBJ2-2, with TRBD1 matching over 8 bases. This CDR3 has 15 amino acids. With 5 bases clipped from V and 1 base from J, the junction kept 3 bases outside the gene matches. The germline gives CDR1 SSHAT, CDR2 FNYEAQ (reference sequence). Here the CDR3 DNA reads TGTGCCAGCAGCCCGGGACAGGAGAACACCGGGGAGCTGTTTTTT. Its protein is CASSPGQENTGELFF.

This chain connects TRBV10-3 to TRBJ1-5, with D possibly matching TRBD1 (5 bases). The V end lost 0 bases, the J end lost 4 bases, and 7 bases lay between the germline ends. This CDR3 has 14 residues. Germline loops: CDR1 ENHRY, CDR2 SYGVKD. Here the CDR3 reads CAISESEGNQPQHF. The CDR3 DNA reads TGTGCCATCAGTGAGTCCGAGGGGAATCAGCCCCAGCATTTT.

The chain uses TRBV19 and TRBJ2-5; D is undetermined. The length of the CDR3 is 13 residues. V lost 4 bases and J lost 4, with 10 bases in between. Germline V lookup: CDR1 LNHDA, CDR2 SQIVND (reference sequence). Here the CDR3 reads CASSRANSETQYF. CDR3 in DNA: TGTGCCAGTAGTAGGGCTAATTCAGAGACCCAGTACTTC.

The chain is built from TRBV9 and TRBJ2-1; TRBD2 is a possible D gene (5 bases). Germline CDR1 reads SGDLS; CDR2 reads YYNGEE. The CDR3 totals 13 residues. V lost 0 bases to trimming and J lost 6 bases, with 7 bases between them. The CDR3 nucleotides read TGTGCCAGCAGCGTAGGGCGGGTCAATGAGCAGTTCTTC. This gives the protein CASSVGRVNEQFF.

The chain recombines TRBV29-1 with TRBJ1-4; 10 positions agree with TRBD1. The CDR3 runs to 16 residues. In germline, CDR1 is SQVTM, CDR2 ANQGSEA. J gave up 3 bases and V 6 bases, and 10 bases lay outside the gene matches. CDR3: CSVTPGQGSANEKLFF. The CDR3 DNA reads as TGCAGCGTCACCCCGGGACAGGGGTCTGCTAATGAAAAACTGTTTTTT.

This chain links TRBV5-1 with TRBJ1-3, with D tentatively TRBD1 (5 bases). Trimming cost V 0 bases and J 4 bases, with 11 bases left between them. Germline V gene sequence: CDR1 SGHRS, CDR2 YFSETQ. This CDR3 has 15 amino acids. CDR3: CASSLEGEVGNTIYF. Written as DNA, the CDR3 is TGCGCCAGCAGCTTGGAAGGGGAGGTCGGAAACACCATATATTTT. The full variable domain, rest sourced from reference TRBV5-1 and TRBJ1-3, is KAGVTQTPRYLIKTRGQQVTLSCSPISGHRSVSWYQQTPGQGLQFLFEYFSETQRNKGNFPGRFSGRQFSNSRSEMNVSTLELGDSALYLCASSLEGEVGNTIYFGEGSWLTVV.

V usage is TRBV6-1 and J usage is TRBJ2-1; D unclear. CDR1 is MNHNS and CDR2 is SASEGT in the germline V gene. The CDR3 totals 16 residues. V was pared by 2 bases and J by 2 bases, with 13 bases between. CDR3 in amino acids: CASSEMRMVAYNEQFF. CDR3 in DNA: TGTGCCAGCAGTGAAATGCGGATGGTGGCCTACAATGAGCAGTTCTTC.

CDR3 nucleotides: TGTGCCAGCAGCCTCCGGGACCTCAACTCCGAGCAGTACTTC. This encodes CASSLRDLNSEQYF. J is TRBJ2-7 and V is TRBV11-2; either TRBD1 or TRBD2 may fit D (5 bases each). There are 14 residues in the CDR3. V lost 5 bases and J lost 6, with 17 bases in between. Germline assignment: CDR1 SGHAT and CDR2 FQNNGV.

This clone has just a few counts. The chain is built from TRBV19 and TRBJ2-2; 9 nucleotides align to TRBD1. The CDR3 extends over 17 amino acids. Germline values: CDR1 LNHDA, CDR2 SQIVND (reference sequence). V lost 7 bases and J lost 3; bases outside the gene matches: 12. In DNA, the CDR3 is TGTGCCAGTAACAGAGGAACAGGGGGCGCGTACACCGGGGAGCTGTTTTTT. Residues: CASNRGTGGAYTGELFF.

This chain links TRBV2 with TRBJ2-2; 8 positions agree with TRBD2. The length of the CDR3 is 16 residues. Per germline, CDR1 SNHLY and CDR2 FYNNEI. Trimming took 7 bases from V and 6 from J; bases not matched to a gene: 13. CDR3 loop: CASTGGGGRFAGELFF. CDR3 coding DNA: TGTGCCAGCACCGGGGGGGGCGGGAGATTTGCCGGGGAGCTGTTTTTT.

The chain employs TRBV11-2 and TRBJ2-3, with TRBD2 as a possible D gene (6 bases). CDR1 and CDR2 from the germline V gene are SGHAT and FQNNGV. V lost 5 bases to trimming and J lost 9 bases, with 18 bases between them. The CDR3 length is 14 residues. The CDR3 region is CASSLRDRGNTQYF. For the CDR3, the DNA is TGTGCCAGCAGCCTCAGAGATCGCGGGAACACGCAGTATTTT.

The rearrangement uses TRBV4-2 and TRBJ1-4, with 7 nucleotides matching TRBD1. Germline CDR1 LGHNA, CDR2 YNFKEQ. V was pared by 1 base and J by 10 bases, with 12 bases of the junction left unmatched. This CDR3 has 16 residues. The CDR3 loop reads CASSQVSTGASGKLFF. In DNA form, the CDR3 reads TGTGCCAGCAGCCAAGTATCCACAGGGGCTAGCGGAAAACTGTTTTTT.

CDR3 coding DNA: TGTGCCAGCAGTTACTCAGGGGGCCGGGATGGCTACACCTTC. Its translation is CASSYSGGRDGYTF. This chain connects TRBV6-2 or TRBV6-3 to TRBJ1-2; 7 bases agree with TRBD1. The germline CDR1 and CDR2 sequences are MNHEY and SVGEGT. The CDR3 sequence is 14 residues long. Trimming took 0 bases from V and 6 from J; bases not matched to a gene: 4.

The chain carries TRBV5-1 and TRBJ2-3; a possible D gene is TRBD2 (5 bases). The V gene lost 0 bases and the J gene lost 4 bases, with 12 bases spanning the gap. Germline V lookup: CDR1 SGHRS, CDR2 YFSETQ. This CDR3 has 15 amino acids. CDR3 DNA sequence: TGCGCCAGCAGCTTGGCGCTAGCCGGGTCAGATACGCAGTATTTT. Its translation: CASSLALAGSDTQYF.